This passage covers 4 T cell receptor beta chains from one sample sequenced in a study of T cell repertoires in aging, cancer and after chemotherapy. Rearranged V-D-J TRB sequences were amplified with a mixed TRB-A/B primer pool. Each CDR3 protein gets one entry after TCRdb re-called the multiplex PCR reads with MiXCR. The sample shows about 1,300 distinct CDR3 sequences, over 20% of them seen only once. Peripheral blood genomic DNA, not sorted cells or RNA, was the template. Sample: blood. The receptors were sampled from a human donor with a solid tumor.

This clonotype qualifies as large. The J gene is TRBJ2-3, the V gene TRBV19, with TRBD1 identical over 8 bases. In germline, CDR1 is LNHDA, CDR2 SQIVND (reference sequence). V gave up 4 bases and J gave up 6 bases; unmatched junction bases: 6. The CDR3 length is 14 residues. The CDR3, as DNA: TGTGCCAGTAGTACCGACAGGGGCAGGGATACGCAGTATTTT. This encodes CASSTDRGRDTQYF.

As regards this clonotype: Given a much more abundant clone one base away, this may be a read error. The gene calls are TRBV20-1 and TRBJ2-1; a weak D match, TRBD2 (7 bases). Germline-derived CDR1 and CDR2 are DFQATT and SNEGSKA (reference sequence). With 7 bases removed from V and 7 bases from J, the gap between germline ends came to 17 bases. The CDR3 runs to 13 residues. CDR3 DNA: TGCAGTGTGCCGGGGGGCTTAGGGAATGAGCAGTTCTTC. Its translation: CSVPGGLGNEQFF.

This chain links TRBV19 with TRBJ2-3; TRBD2 matches at 11 bases. Germline CDR1 LNHDA, CDR2 SQIVND (reference sequence). This CDR3 region has 16 residues. J gave up 6 bases and V 9 bases, and 14 bases lay outside the gene matches. The CDR3 is CASSGGTSGLGDTQYF. CDR3 DNA: TGTGCCAGCAGCGGGGGGACTAGCGGTCTAGGTGATACGCAGTATTTT.

This clonotype is termed medium-sized (0.01 to 0.1%). The gene calls are TRBV19 and TRBJ1-1; 7 bases match TRBD1. Germline loops: CDR1 LNHDA, CDR2 SQIVND (reference sequence). CDR3 length: 13 amino acids. Losses at the gene ends were 3 bases for V and 5 bases for J; bases not matched to a gene: 3. CDR3 in DNA: TGTGCCAGTAGTATTGCCAGGGGGACTGAAGCTTTCTTT. Residues: CASSIARGTEAFF.